The clone carrying this T cell receptor (beta chain) was found a few times. What it binds is unknown. The data stem from a study of T cell repertoires in cytomegalovirus infection. Study context: The public TCR beta signatures pointed to both CMV infection and matching HLA type.

General study findings and limits: HLA-C-restricted, CMV-specific TCR beta clonotypes were dominant ex vivo. Accumulated public TCR beta family frequency recognized individuals carrying CMV together with the relevant HLA.

TCRdb reprocessed the reads via MiXCR and lists one record per CDR3 protein. This table holds tens of thousands of distinct CDR3 sequences, roughly a quarter found once. Between the trimmed V and J ends, which lost 4 bases and 3 bases, there was a span of 8 bases. The CDR3 is 13 residues long. From germline, CDR1 is SGHAT and CDR2 FQNNGV. Sequencing used CD8+ T cells from cultured PBMCs, obtained from culture after CMV antigen stimulation. V and J are TRBV11-2 and TRBJ2-3; D gene uncertain. The TCR sequence derives from a human donor in good health (CMV status not recorded). Some clones in this sample may be carry-over from other donors' samples. CDR3 DNA sequence: TGTGCCAGCAGCTCCGAGTGGACAGATACGCAGTATTTT. Encoded protein: CASSSEWTDTQYF.